This entry lists 14 T cell receptor beta chains sequenced from one sample in a study of blood T cells in healthy people across ages. A second roughly 6 to 12 cycle PCR used barcoded and J-beta primers. Each CDR3 protein gets one entry after TCRdb re-called the 5' RACE reads with MiXCR. Of around 400,000 distinct CDR3 sequences in the sample, about 52% were seen once. Sequencing used blood. The receptors shown here come from a man aged 55 to 70 in good health.

The CDR3 sequence is CASSLGGDRGPYEQYF. CDR3 in DNA: TGTGCCAGCAGCTTAGGGGGCGACAGGGGCCCCTACGAGCAGTACTTC. The chain carries TRBV11-3 and TRBJ2-7; 8 bases line up with TRBD1. Per germline, CDR1 SGHNT and CDR2 YENEEA. The CDR3 runs 16 residues. After removal of 1 base from V and 2 bases from J, the junction contained 7 bases not matched to a gene. Based on the CDR3 plus reference TRBV11-3 and TRBJ2-7, the full variable domain is EAGVVQSPRYKIIEKKQPVAFWCNPISGHNTLYWYLQNLGQGPELLIRYENEEAVDDSQLPKDRFSAERLKGVDSTLKIQPAELGDSAVYLCASSLGGDRGPYEQYFGPGTRLTVT.

This rearrangement joins TRBV12-3 or TRBV12-4 to TRBJ2-1, with 9 bases fitting TRBD2. The CDR3 totals 14 residues. Trimming took 5 bases from V and 8 from J; bases not matched to a gene: 7. The CDR3 nucleotides are TGTGCCAGCAGTGTTAGCGGGAGTATCTATGAGCAGTTCTTC. Translated: CASSVSGSIYEQFF.

This chain joins TRBV18 and TRBJ2-3; unclear D gene. This CDR3 is built from 15 residues. V was trimmed by 3 bases and J by 5 bases, leaving 15 bases between them. Germline V gene lookup returns CDR1 KGHSH and CDR2 LQKENI. The CDR3 bases are TGTGCCAGCTCACCGCAGCCCGGACGGCAAGATACGCAGTATTTT. The encoded protein is CASSPQPGRQDTQYF.

This clonotype occurred a few times. The genes are TRBV27 and TRBJ1-1, with D possibly TRBD1 on 5 matching bases. Germline loops: CDR1 MNHEY, CDR2 SMNVEV (reference sequence). The V gene lost 5 bases and the J gene lost 5 bases, with 15 bases spanning the gap. This CDR3 is 14 amino acids long. The CDR3 coding sequence is TGTGCCAGCAGTCCCCGACGGGGGGTAACTGAAGCTTTCTTT. Its translation: CASSPRRGVTEAFF.

This clonotype has a handful of counts. The chain is built from TRBV27 and TRBJ1-6, with D possibly being TRBD1 (6 bases). Germline V gives CDR1 MNHEY, CDR2 SMNVEV (reference sequence). The germline V and J ends were trimmed by 4 bases and 9 bases, with 16 bases remaining between them. This CDR3 region has 15 residues. The chain's CDR3 is CASSWGGQSISPLHF. The CDR3 DNA follows: TGTGCCAGCAGTTGGGGGGGACAATCAATTTCACCCCTCCACTTT.

Note on this clonotype: A much bigger clone sits one base away, suggesting this may be a read error. The chain carries TRBV20-1 and TRBJ2-1; 10 positions agree with TRBD2. The CDR3 totals 14 residues. Germline loops: CDR1 DFQATT, CDR2 SNEGSKA (reference sequence). V was clipped by 5 bases and J by 8 bases; unmatched bases: 9. CDR3 sequence reads: CSALELAGDHEQFF. The CDR3 nucleotides are TGCAGTGCTTTAGAGCTAGCGGGAGATCATGAGCAGTTCTTC.

The chain links TRBV7-6 to TRBJ1-1, with D maybe TRBD1 (6 bases). Germline-derived CDR1 and CDR2 are SGHVS and FNYEAQ. This CDR3 is 17 amino acids long. V lost 0 bases and J lost 4, with 18 bases in between. The CDR3 here is CASSLAAQQGFGTEAFF. As DNA, the CDR3 is TGTGCCAGCAGCTTAGCCGCCCAACAGGGCTTCGGCACTGAAGCTTTCTTT.

This clonotype was detected ten times or more. The chain carries TRBV29-1 and TRBJ2-7, with 11 bases aligning to TRBD1. Germline assignment: CDR1 SQVTM and CDR2 ANQGSEA. The CDR3 spans 15 residues. Trimming at V came to 3 bases and at J to 2 bases, leaving 6 bases not matched to a gene. The CDR3 region is CSVDGGQGGTYEQYF. CDR3 DNA: TGCAGCGTTGATGGGGGACAGGGGGGAACCTACGAGCAGTACTTC.

This rearrangement joins TRBV7-2 to TRBJ2-1; 10 positions match TRBD1. This CDR3 is built from 15 residues. Per the germline V gene, CDR1 is SGHTA and CDR2 is FQGNSA. Unmatched junction bases numbered 4, after V lost 7 bases and J lost 1 base. The CDR3 sequence: CASMDRGSSYNEQFF. CDR3 in DNA: TGTGCCAGCATGGACAGGGGGAGTTCCTACAATGAGCAGTTCTTC.

The rearrangement joins TRBV14 to TRBJ2-5; TRBD2 matches at 10 bases. Germline V gene sequence: CDR1 SGHDN, CDR2 FVKESK. Trimming cost V 3 bases and J 11 bases; bases outside gene matches: 12. The CDR3 loop spans 15 amino acids. CDR3 sequence reads: CASSQLTSGFNEQYF. The CDR3 DNA is TGTGCCAGCAGCCAGCTGACTAGCGGGTTCAATGAGCAGTACTTC.

This clonotype has at least ten counts. The chain uses TRBV5-5 and TRBJ1-2; D remains ambiguous. Germline CDR1 reads SGHKS; CDR2 reads YYEKEE (reference sequence). V lost 0 bases and J lost 6, with 6 bases in between. The CDR3 runs 12 residues. This chain's CDR3 is CASSLVGDGYTF. In DNA form, the CDR3 reads TGTGCCAGCAGCTTGGTTGGGGATGGCTACACCTTC.

In this sample, this clonotype turned up many times. This chain uses TRBV11-2 with TRBJ2-3; D is ambiguous. The V gene lost 5 bases and the J gene lost 1 base, with 7 bases spanning the gap. This CDR3 comprises 13 residues. Looked up from germline, CDR1 is SGHAT and CDR2 is FQNNGV. CDR3 region: CASSPRRTDTQYF. The CDR3 DNA follows: TGTGCCAGCAGCCCCCGACGCACAGATACGCAGTATTTT. The full variable domain, completed using reference TRBV11-2 and TRBJ2-3, is EAGVAQSPRYKIIEKRQSVAFWCNPISGHATLYWYQQILGQGPKLLIQFQNNGVVDDSQLPKDRFSAERLKGVDSTLKIQPAKLEDSAVYLCASSPRRTDTQYFGPGTRLTVL.

In its sample, this clonotype was seen a few times. The chain has TRBV30 and TRBJ1-2, with 7 bases fitting TRBD1. CDR3 length equals 12 residues. V gave up 1 base and J gave up 7 bases; unmatched junction bases: 3. Germline V lookup: CDR1 GTSNPN, CDR2 SVGIG (reference sequence). The CDR3 region has the DNA TGTGCCTGGAGTGGGACAGGCGGTGGCTACACCTTC. It translates to CAWSGTGGGYTF.

This clonotype was counted only a few times. CDR3 sequence reads: CASSPTTVEAFF. The CDR3, as DNA: TGTGCCAGCAGTCCCACGACGGTGGAAGCTTTCTTT. V usage is TRBV7-2 and J usage is TRBJ1-1; D gene unclear. Germline V gives CDR1 SGHTA, CDR2 FQGNSA. The V end was cut by 6 bases, the J end by 8 bases, with 13 bases between. This CDR3 spans 12 amino acids.